This T cell receptor (beta chain) was documented in a study of T cells in Graves' hyperthyroidism and ophthalmopathy. This clonotype was seen many times. Amplification yielded TCR beta CDR3 regions, with RNA transcripts as the source. During a first-round RT-PCR of the TCR CDR3, the HTBI primer set was used. TCRdb independently ran MiXCR on the multiplex PCR reads; one entry per CDR3 protein. Seen here are roughly 500,000 distinct CDR3 sequences, around 24% observed once, and the top ten hold approximately 10%. The germline V and J ends were trimmed by 1 base and 2 bases, with 12 bases remaining between them. CDR3 size: 15 residues. Germline-derived CDR1 and CDR2 are SGHTA and FQGTGA.

Sequenced input: blood. The receptor comes from a woman aged 25 to 45 with Graves' ophthalmopathy. The chain combines TRBV7-3 with TRBJ2-7, with D tentatively TRBD1 or TRBD2 (7 bases each). CDR3 bases: TGTGCCAGCAGCTTAATGGCAGGGGGGGCCTACGAGCAGTACTTC. Encoded protein: CASSLMAGGAYEQYF.